A single sample is the source of the 7 T cell receptor beta chains below, sequenced in a study of metastatic and nonmetastatic thyroid tumors. Through MiXCR, TCRdb re-clonotyped the PCR reads. The data hold about 20,000 clones, with roughly 14% observed a single time. Patients were all untreated before their thyroid surgery. The sequencing sample was made of blood. The receptor source for this set is a female donor with papillary thyroid cancer or a benign thyroid nodule (not recorded which). Some clones in this sample may be carry-over from other donors' samples.

Note on this clone: Compared with germline, one end of the junction differs, possibly owing to a read error. V and J are TRBV5-5 and TRBJ2-7; 7 bases map to TRBD2. This CDR3 is built from 15 residues. Germline CDR1 SGHKS, CDR2 YYEKEE (reference sequence). The CDR3 loop is CAISLATGGSDEQYF. The CDR3 DNA reads TGTGCCATCAGCTTGGCCACGGGGGGAAGCGACGAGCAGTACTTC.

As for this clone: A read error is possible here, since a much larger clone lies one base away. The V and J genes are TRBV5-5 and TRBJ1-4; 7 bases line up with TRBD1. This CDR3 spans 15 amino acids. Germline-derived CDR1 and CDR2 are SGHKS and YYEKEE (reference sequence). In DNA form, the CDR3 reads TGTGCCAACAGCCGCACTACTACAGGGGATGAAAAACTGTTTTTT. Amino acids: CANSRTTTGDEKLFF.

In this sample, this clone turned up many times. The rearrangement joins TRBV6-2 or TRBV6-3 to TRBJ2-5; perhaps TRBD2 as D (5 bases). This CDR3 comprises 13 residues. Trimming took off 3 bases at V and 4 bases at J, with 9 bases between the two ends. CDR1 and CDR2 from the germline V gene are MNHEY and SVGEGT. The CDR3 nucleotides are TGTGCCAGCAGTTATGGCACTAGAGAGACCCAGTACTTC. Translating gives CASSYGTRETQYF.

This clone was seen repeatedly, ten times or more. The chain joins TRBV9 to TRBJ1-1; no clear D gene. Trimming pared 4 bases from V and 11 bases from J, leaving 18 bases between. The CDR3 totals 13 residues. Germline-derived CDR1 and CDR2 are SGDLS and YYNGEE. The CDR3 reads CASSPDPGQLAFF. In DNA, the CDR3 is TGTGCCAGCAGCCCAGATCCCGGGCAATTGGCTTTCTTT. Variable domain in full (rest from reference TRBV9 and TRBJ1-1): DSGVTQTPKHLITATGQRVTLRCSPRSGDLSVYWYQQSLDQGLQFLIQYYNGEERAKGNILERFSAQQFPDLHSELNLSSLELGDSALYFCASSPDPGQLAFFGQGTRLTVV.

This clone came up a few times. At one end the junction does not follow the germline gene, possibly because of a read error. The rearrangement uses TRBV6-4 and TRBJ2-2; D possibly corresponds to TRBD2 (5 bases). Germline V gene data show CDR1 as MRHNA and CDR2 as SNTAGT. The length of the CDR3 is 13 residues. In DNA, the CDR3 is TGTGCCAGCAGCGACTCCGAGGGCGAGGAGCTGTTTTTT. Protein sequence: CASSDSEGEELFF.

At least ten counts were recorded for this clone. V and J are TRBV29-1 and TRBJ2-7, with TRBD1 matching 7 bases. The CDR3 spans 11 residues. Germline V gene lookup returns CDR1 SQVTM and CDR2 ANQGSEA. The J segment lost 3 bases and the V segment lost 7 bases, leaving 3 bases of the junction unmatched. Here the CDR3 DNA reads TGCAGCGCCCGACAGGGCTACGAGCAGTACTTC. This sequence encodes CSARQGYEQYF.

This clone was seen repeatedly, ten times or more. The V call is TRBV7-9, the J call TRBJ1-2; D remains unclear. V lost 5 bases and J 7 bases, leaving 17 bases between the germline ends. Germline CDR1 and CDR2: SEHNR and FQNEAQ (reference sequence). The CDR3 runs 14 residues. This chain's CDR3 is CASSLDEGWGGYTF. The CDR3 coding sequence is TGTGCCAGCAGCCTCGACGAAGGGTGGGGTGGCTACACCTTC. The entire variable domain, with the rest obtained from reference TRBV7-9 and TRBJ1-2, is as follows: DTGVSQNPRHKITKRGQNVTFRCDPISEHNRLYWYRQTLGQGPEFLTYFQNEAQLEKSRLLSDRFSAERPKGSFSTLEIQRTEQGDSAMYLCASSLDEGWGGYTFGSGTRLTVV.